A selection of T cell receptor beta chains follows, all from one sample in a study of identical twins. TCRdb reprocessed the 5' RACE reads with MiXCR, giving one entry per CDR3 protein. In the table there are 690,000 or so distinct CDR3 sequences, approximately 9% of which are singletons. This sample also appeared in a second study, on yellow fever vaccine responses in identical twins.

Sequencing input: PBMCs. These receptors all stem from a woman aged 18-35 years in good health. CDR3s include the opening cysteine and the closing phenylalanine or tryptophan. The size field is filled for only some rows; it gives once, few, many or a size class.

clone size,V gene,CDR3 protein
.,TRBV28,CASSSPGIPNTEAFF
few,TRBV10-3,CAITSGNPYEQYF
.,TRBV5-6,CASSLYQGRSGEQYF
.,TRBV4-1,CASSPPGQTQYF
few,TRBV28,CASSSPAGQGSYEQYF
many,TRBV7-7,CAVGATGELFF
few,TRBV5-1,CASSFERLRFF
many,TRBV4-3,CASSQADRSSYEQYF
.,TRBV23-1,CASSQRDRGPSKETQYF
.,TRBV7-2,CASSLGVGQGTEAFF
few,TRBV6-1,CAIRRSNTGELFF
many,TRBV7-3,CASSLQGTVGYEQYF
few,TRBV24-1,CASPGENEQFF
few,TRBV11-1,CASSSISESEEQFF
many,TRBV7-2,CASSLGPMYQETQYF
.,TRBV24-1,CATSDPGQDDSYEQYF
.,TRBV20-1,CSADRNEQFF
.,TRBV7-2,CASKDGSSYEQYF
.,TRBV20-1,CSAGNGRRDNSPLHF
.,TRBV19,CASARDGSSTDTQYF
many,TRBV4-1,CASSQLAGGVSYNEQFF
many,TRBV7-9,CASSFILDPGKLFF
few,TRBV2,CASNGQGGNQPQHF
.,TRBV2,CASRRETTGELFF
few,TRBV14,CASSQETARYGYTF
many,TRBV5-6,CASSLLPGELFF
.,TRBV28,CASSSLARGAYEQYF
few,TRBV4-1,CASSQEASGGALRDTQYF
many,TRBV5-1,CASSLVRTLGFNEQFF
many,TRBV6-5,CASSYSRTKPPMYF
many,TRBV11-1,CASSLGGWTVTTNYGYTF